Below, 6 T cell receptor beta chains from the same sample are listed, as sequenced in a study of siplizumab effects on memory and regulatory T cells. Assay used: immunoSEQ multiplex PCR; TCRdb lists only in-frame clones, some missing. This sample yields some 110,000 clones, of which approximately 93% are seen a single time; 0.62% belongs to the top ten. Sequenced material: Tregs sorted from blood. All receptors come from a human donor in good health.

The CDR3: CASSVAPSGSYGRDEQFF. The DNA for the CDR3 is TGTGCCAGCAGCGTAGCTCCTAGCGGGAGTTATGGGAGGGATGAGCAGTTCTTC. The chain carries TRBV9 and TRBJ2-1; 10 nucleotides align to TRBD2. The CDR3 covers 18 residues. The J segment lost 8 bases and the V segment lost 0 bases, leaving 14 bases of the junction unmatched. Germline V gene sequence: CDR1 SGDLS, CDR2 YYNGEE.

CDR3 nucleotides: TGTGCCAGCAGCTTCCTTCAGGGTATGGGCGAGCAGTACTTC. This codes for CASSFLQGMGEQYF. The rearrangement joins TRBV7-8 to TRBJ2-7, with a weak D call TRBD1 (5 bases). Trimming shortened V by 3 bases and J by 6 bases, and 15 bases separated the two germline ends. There are 14 residues in the CDR3. Germline V CDR1 and CDR2: SGHVS, FQNEAQ.

The rearrangement joins TRBV5-6 to TRBJ1-3; D unclear. Germline V gene sequence: CDR1 SGHDT, CDR2 YYEEEE. Trimming removed 3 bases from V and 0 bases from J, with 13 bases in between. This CDR3 is 16 amino acids long. DNA of the CDR3: TGTGCCAGCAGCTCCCCTGGACGGTTCTCTGGAAACACCATATATTTT. Protein product: CASSSPGRFSGNTIYF.

A few counts support this clone. The V call is TRBV2, the J call TRBJ1-2; TRBD1 aligns across 7 bases. From germline, CDR1 is SNHLY and CDR2 FYNNEI. The ends lost 5 bases at V and 4 bases at J; junction bases unmatched: 4. The CDR3 consists of 13 residues. Here the CDR3 DNA reads TGTGCCAGCAGTCCCGACAGGGTCTATGGCTACACCTTC. It encodes CASSPDRVYGYTF.

The V and J genes are TRBV28 and TRBJ1-1, with D possibly TRBD1 on 5 matching bases. Trimming took off 6 bases at V and 5 bases at J, with 16 bases between the two ends. This CDR3 is built from 14 residues. CDR1 is MDHEN and CDR2 is SYDVKM in the germline V gene. The CDR3 loop is CASSAPTETTEAFF. DNA of the CDR3: TGTGCCAGCAGCGCTCCGACAGAAACAACTGAAGCTTTCTTT.

The rearrangement joins TRBV6-1 to TRBJ1-1; D may be TRBD1 (5 bases). The CDR3 sequence is 14 residues long. Germline CDR1 MNHNS, CDR2 SASEGT. V was trimmed by 5 bases and J by 4 bases, leaving 14 bases between them. The CDR3 DNA reads TGTGCCAGCAGTCTTGGGGGGTTGAGCACTGAAGCTTTCTTT. Translating it yields CASSLGGLSTEAFF.